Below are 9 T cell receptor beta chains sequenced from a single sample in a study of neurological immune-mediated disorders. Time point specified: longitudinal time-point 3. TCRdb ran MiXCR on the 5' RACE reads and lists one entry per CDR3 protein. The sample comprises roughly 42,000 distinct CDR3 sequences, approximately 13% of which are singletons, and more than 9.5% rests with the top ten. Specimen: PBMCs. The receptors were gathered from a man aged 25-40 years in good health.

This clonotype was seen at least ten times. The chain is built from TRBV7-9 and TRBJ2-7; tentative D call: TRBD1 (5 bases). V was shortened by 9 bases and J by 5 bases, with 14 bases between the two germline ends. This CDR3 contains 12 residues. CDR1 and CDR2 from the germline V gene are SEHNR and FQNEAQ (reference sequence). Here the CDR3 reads CASQRGGDEQYF. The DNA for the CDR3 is TGTGCCAGTCAAAGGGGTGGGGACGAGCAGTACTTC.

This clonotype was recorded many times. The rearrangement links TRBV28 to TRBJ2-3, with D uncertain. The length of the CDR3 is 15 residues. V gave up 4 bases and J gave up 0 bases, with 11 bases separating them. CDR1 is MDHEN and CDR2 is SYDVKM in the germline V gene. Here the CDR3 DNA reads TGTGCCAGCAGTTCCCCATCAGGCAGCACAGATACGCAGTATTTT. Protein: CASSSPSGSTDTQYF.

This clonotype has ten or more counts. The CDR3 nucleotides read TGTGCCAGCAGCTTAGTTTCAGATAGCTCCTACGAGCAGTACTTC. This sequence encodes CASSLVSDSSYEQYF. The rearrangement joins TRBV13 to TRBJ2-7; the D is unclear. Germline values: CDR1 PRHDT, CDR2 FYEKMQ (reference sequence). V lost 1 base to trimming and J lost 0 bases, with 10 bases between them. This CDR3 has 15 amino acids. The whole variable domain, filled in from reference TRBV13 and TRBJ2-7, reads AAGVIQSPRHLIKEKRETATLKCYPIPRHDTVYWYQQGPGQDPQFLISFYEKMQSDKGSIPDRFSAQQFSDYHSELNMSSLELGDSALYFCASSLVSDSSYEQYFGPGTRLTVT.

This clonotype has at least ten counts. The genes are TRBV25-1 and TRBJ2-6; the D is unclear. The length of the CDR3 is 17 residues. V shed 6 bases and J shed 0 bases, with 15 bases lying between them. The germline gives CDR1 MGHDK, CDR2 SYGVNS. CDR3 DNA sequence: TGTGCCAGCAGCGCTATTCGGTGGAGCTCTGGGGCCAACGTCCTGACTTTC. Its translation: CASSAIRWSSGANVLTF.

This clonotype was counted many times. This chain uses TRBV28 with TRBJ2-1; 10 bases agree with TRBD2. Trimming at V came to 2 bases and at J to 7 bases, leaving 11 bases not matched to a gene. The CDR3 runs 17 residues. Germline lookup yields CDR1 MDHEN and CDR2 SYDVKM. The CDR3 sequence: CASSLLPTSGFRNEQFF. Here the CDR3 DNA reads TGTGCCAGCAGTTTACTACCGACTAGCGGGTTTCGGAATGAGCAGTTCTTC.

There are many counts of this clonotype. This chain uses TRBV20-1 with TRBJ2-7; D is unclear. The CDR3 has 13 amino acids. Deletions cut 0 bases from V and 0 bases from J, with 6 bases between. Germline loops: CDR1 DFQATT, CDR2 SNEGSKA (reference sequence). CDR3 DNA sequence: TGCAGTGCTAGAGATTGGGACTCCTACGAGCAGTACTTC. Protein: CSARDWDSYEQYF.

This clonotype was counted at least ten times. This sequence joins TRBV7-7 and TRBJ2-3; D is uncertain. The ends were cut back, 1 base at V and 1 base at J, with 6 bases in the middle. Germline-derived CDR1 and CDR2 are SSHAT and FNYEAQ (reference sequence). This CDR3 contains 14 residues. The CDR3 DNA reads TGTGCCAGCAGCTTAGGAGTAGGCACAGATACGCAGTATTTT. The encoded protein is CASSLGVGTDTQYF.

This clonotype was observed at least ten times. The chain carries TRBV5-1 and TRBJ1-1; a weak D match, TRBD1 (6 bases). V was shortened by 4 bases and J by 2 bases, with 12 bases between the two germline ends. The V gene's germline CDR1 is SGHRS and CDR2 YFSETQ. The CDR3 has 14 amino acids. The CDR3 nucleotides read TGCGCCAGCAGCGACCGGACAGCTAACACTGAAGCTTTCTTT. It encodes CASSDRTANTEAFF.

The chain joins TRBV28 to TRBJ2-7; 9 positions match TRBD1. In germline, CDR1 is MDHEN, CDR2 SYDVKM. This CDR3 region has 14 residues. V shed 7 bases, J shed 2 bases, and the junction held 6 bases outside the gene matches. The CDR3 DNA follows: TGTGCCAGCACTCCGGGACAGGGACCCTACGAGCAGTACTTC. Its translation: CASTPGQGPYEQYF.